This TCR beta chain was profiled in a study of vaccination and CD4 T cells after COVID-19. Sequence data for DNA of cultured CD4+ T cells were generated by the Oncomine TCR Beta short-read assay. TCRdb processed the PCR reads anew with MiXCR; each CDR3 protein has one entry. This sample has 3,000 or so distinct CDR3 sequences, with about 29% found just once. A note on this clonotype: Its specificity is unknown.

The CDR3 spans 13 residues. The germline V gene encodes CDR1 KGHSH and CDR2 LQKENI. Trimming shortened V by 5 bases and J by 1 base, and 8 bases separated the two germline ends. Described treatment: roughly ten-day PBMC culture with coronavirus spike peptide pools or control peptides (ViraFEST assay). Collection of the unexposed donor's CD4+ T cells took place before the COVID-19 pandemic (2011-2018). The receptor's source is a human donor in good health. The rearrangement joins TRBV18 to TRBJ1-1, with D unclear. Sequenced: CD4+ T cells from blood, cultured in vitro. In DNA form, the CDR3 reads TGTGCCAGCTCATCGACACGGAACACTGAAGCTTTCTTT. Residues: CASSSTRNTEAFF.